This T cell receptor (beta chain) is drawn from a study of technical replicates of blood from a few donors. V lost 0 bases and J lost 1; bases outside the gene matches: 4. Looked up from germline, CDR1 is SGHRS and CDR2 is YFSETQ. The CDR3 is 15 residues long. Generated by immunoSEQ multiplex PCR, the TCRdb table keeps only in-frame clones and is missing some. This table has 75,000 to 90,000 clones, about 96% appearing once. Input material: T cells isolated from PBMCs. The receptor was derived from a human donor in good health. The chain recombines TRBV5-1 with TRBJ2-7, with 7 bases fitting TRBD2. CDR3 in DNA: TGCGCCAGCAGCTTGGACGGGGGGAATTCCTACGAGCAGTACTTC. It encodes CASSLDGGNSYEQYF.